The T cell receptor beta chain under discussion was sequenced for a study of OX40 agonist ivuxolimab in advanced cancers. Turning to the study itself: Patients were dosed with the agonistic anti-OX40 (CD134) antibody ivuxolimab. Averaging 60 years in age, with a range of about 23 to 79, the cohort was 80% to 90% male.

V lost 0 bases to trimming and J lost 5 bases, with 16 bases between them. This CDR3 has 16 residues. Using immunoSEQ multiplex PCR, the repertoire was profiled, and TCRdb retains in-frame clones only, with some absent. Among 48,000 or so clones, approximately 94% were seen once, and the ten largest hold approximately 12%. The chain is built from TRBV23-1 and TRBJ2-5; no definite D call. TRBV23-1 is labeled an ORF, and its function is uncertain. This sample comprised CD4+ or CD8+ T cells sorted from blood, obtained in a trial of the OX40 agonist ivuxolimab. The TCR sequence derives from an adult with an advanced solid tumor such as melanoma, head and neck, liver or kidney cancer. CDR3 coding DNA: TGCGCCAGCAGTCAATCGGTCACCGAATGGTGGGAGACCCAGTACTTC. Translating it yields CASSQSVTEWWETQYF.